This is a list of T cell receptor beta chains from one sample in a study of T cell repertoires and HLA-DP antigens. Antigens of these TCRs are unknown. Libraries were prepared by immunoSEQ multiplex PCR; TCRdb keeps only in-frame clonotypes and omits some of them. The sample has about 120,000 clones; approximately 92% are singletons. The source material was CD4+ T cells from PBMCs. These receptors all come from a woman younger than 30 in good health and CMV-seronegative. The CDR3 runs from the conserved cysteine through the conserved F or W. The D gene is left open where the match is weak. Only part of the rows carry a size: once, few, many, or a class if the clone is expanded.

V	J	size	D	DNA	CDR3
TRBV30	TRBJ2-7	NA	TRBD2	TGTGCCTGTCAGACTAGCCACCGGGACGAGCAGTACTTC	CACQTSHRDEQYF
TRBV5-4	TRBJ1-2	NA	TRBD1	TGTGCCAGCAATGATGCTGGGACAGCCTATGGCTACACCTTC	CASNDAGTAYGYTF
TRBV5-1	TRBJ1-6	few	TRBD1	TGCGCCAGCAGCTGGAGGGACAGGGGTGATTCACCCCTCCACTTT	CASSWRDRGDSPLHF
TRBV5-4	TRBJ2-3	NA	TRBD2	TGTGCCAGCGAGGCGGGACTAGCGGGAGGGCTCAGCACAGATACGCAGTATTTT	CASEAGLAGGLSTDTQYF
TRBV7-8	TRBJ1-2	NA	NA	TGTGCCAGCAGCCTCACCACAGTCCAGGATGGCTACACCTTC	CASSLTTVQDGYTF
TRBV7-2	TRBJ2-3	NA	NA	TGTGCCAGCAGCTCACACCGGGACTTAGATACGCAGTATTTT	CASSSHRDLDTQYF
TRBV5-1	TRBJ1-6	NA	NA	TGCGCCAGCAACGAAAGGGCCAACGGCCAAGGGTCACCCCTCCACTTT	CASNERANGQGSPLHF
TRBV19	TRBJ1-5	NA	NA	TGTGCCAGTAGCCGGGCCTCGAATCAGCCCCAGCATTTT	CASSRASNQPQHF
TRBV19	TRBJ2-1	NA	NA	TGTGCCAGTAGCCCCCAGGGGGGGCTAAACTCCTACAATGAGCAGTTCTTC	CASSPQGGLNSYNEQFF
TRBV7-2	TRBJ1-6	once	NA	TGTGCCAGCAGCTTCGGACAGCTCTATTCACCCCTCCACTTT	CASSFGQLYSPLHF
TRBV18	TRBJ1-2	NA	NA	TGTGCCAGCTCACCACTCGGGACGGAGAACTATGGCTACACCTTC	CASSPLGTENYGYTF
TRBV5-4	TRBJ2-5	NA	NA	TGTGCCAGCAGCTTGGAAGACAGGGAGGGAGAGACCCAGTACTTC	CASSLEDREGETQYF
TRBV6-5	TRBJ1-1	NA	NA	TGTGCCAGCAGTTACTCCGGCAGGAACACTGAAGCTTTCTTT	CASSYSGRNTEAFF